This TCR beta chain was captured by sequencing in a study of T-cell memory formation after mild COVID-19. Study-level background: TCR clusters were mostly donor specific. Study-level results: The main location of contracting CD4+ clones was CM and EM, and that of contracting CD8+ clones was EMRA.

Germline-derived CDR1 and CDR2 are KGHSH and LQKENI. Unmatched junction bases numbered 4, after V lost 0 bases and J lost 7 bases. CDR3 length equals 15 residues. It was 5'RACE with constant-segment primers that produced the TCR alpha and TCR beta cDNA libraries, which carried sample barcodes and UMIs. TCRdb called the 5' RACE reads again in MiXCR, with one record for every CDR3 protein. The sample includes 250,000 to 300,000 distinct CDR3 sequences, about 17% seen only once; the top ten take approximately 23%. As for this clonotype: Antigen specificity is unknown.

The genes are TRBV18 and TRBJ1-5; TRBD1 aligns across 9 bases. The specimen was PBMCs or a T cell subset sorted from them (not recorded which). This clonotype was obtained from a man in his late teens or twenties who had mild COVID-19 (a few samples of this study predate the infection). Cell type and time point are not known. The CDR3 bases are TGTGCCAGCTCACCACCGAACAGGGGGCAGCAGCCCCAGCATTTT. Translating gives CASSPPNRGQQPQHF.